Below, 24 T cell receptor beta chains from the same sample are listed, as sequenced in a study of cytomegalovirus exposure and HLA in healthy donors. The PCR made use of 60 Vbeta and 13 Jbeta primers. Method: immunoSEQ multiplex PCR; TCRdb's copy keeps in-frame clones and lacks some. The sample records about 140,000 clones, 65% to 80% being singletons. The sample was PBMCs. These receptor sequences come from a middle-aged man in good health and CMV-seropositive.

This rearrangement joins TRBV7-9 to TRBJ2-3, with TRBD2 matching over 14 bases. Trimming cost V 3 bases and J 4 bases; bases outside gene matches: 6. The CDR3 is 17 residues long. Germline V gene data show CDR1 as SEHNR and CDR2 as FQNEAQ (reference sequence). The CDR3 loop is CASSFSGTSGSSDTQYF. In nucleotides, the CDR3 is TGTGCCAGCAGCTTCAGCGGGACTAGCGGGAGCTCAGATACGCAGTATTTT.

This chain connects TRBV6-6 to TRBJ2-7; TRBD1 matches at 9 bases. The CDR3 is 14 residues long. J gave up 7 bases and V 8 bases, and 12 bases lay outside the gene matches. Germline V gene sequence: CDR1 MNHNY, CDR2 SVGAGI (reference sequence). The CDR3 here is CASQPGQGRGEQYF. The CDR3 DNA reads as TGTGCCAGCCAACCGGGACAGGGCCGAGGAGAGCAGTACTTC.

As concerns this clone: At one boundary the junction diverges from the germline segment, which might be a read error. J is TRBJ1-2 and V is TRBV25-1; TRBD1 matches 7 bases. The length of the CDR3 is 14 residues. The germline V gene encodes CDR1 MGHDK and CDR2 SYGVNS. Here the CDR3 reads CASEGYRGTDGYTF. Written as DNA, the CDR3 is TGTGCCAGTGAAGGGTACAGGGGAACTGATGGTTACACCTTC.

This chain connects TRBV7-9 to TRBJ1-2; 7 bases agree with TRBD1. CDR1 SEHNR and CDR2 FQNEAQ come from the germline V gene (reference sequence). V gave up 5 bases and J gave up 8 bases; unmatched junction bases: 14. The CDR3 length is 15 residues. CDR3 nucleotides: TGTGCCAGCAGCCCCGACCCGGACAGGCTGCCGGGCTACACCTTC. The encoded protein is CASSPDPDRLPGYTF.

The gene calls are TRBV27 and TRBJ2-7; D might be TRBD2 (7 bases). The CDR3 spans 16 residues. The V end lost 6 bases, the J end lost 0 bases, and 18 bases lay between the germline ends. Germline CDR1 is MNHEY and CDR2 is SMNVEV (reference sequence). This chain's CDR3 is CASRLGGAAYSYEQYF. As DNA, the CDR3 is TGTGCCAGCAGATTGGGGGGGGCAGCTTACTCCTACGAGCAGTACTTC.

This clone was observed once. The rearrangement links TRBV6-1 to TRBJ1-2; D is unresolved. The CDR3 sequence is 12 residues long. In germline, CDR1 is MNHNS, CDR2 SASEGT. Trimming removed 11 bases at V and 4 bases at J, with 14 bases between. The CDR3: CAGAGWGYGYTF. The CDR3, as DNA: TGTGCCGGTGCGGGTTGGGGCTATGGCTACACCTTC.

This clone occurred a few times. The CDR3 is CASSSKGGNQPQHF. In nucleotides, the CDR3 is TGTGCCAGCAGCTCCAAGGGCGGGAATCAGCCCCAGCATTTT. The chain employs TRBV25-1 and TRBJ1-5; D remains ambiguous. The CDR3 runs 14 residues. V was trimmed by 6 bases and J by 4 bases, leaving 13 bases between them. Germline V CDR1 and CDR2: MGHDK, SYGVNS.

This CDR3 is CASSGGTYTGELFF. Written as DNA, the CDR3 is TGCGCCAGCAGTGGCGGGACTTACACCGGGGAGCTGTTTTTT. The chain joins TRBV10-2 to TRBJ2-2; D is possibly TRBD2 (6 bases). V lost 4 bases to trimming and J lost 3 bases, with 9 bases between them. Per germline, CDR1 WSHSY and CDR2 SAAADI. The CDR3 totals 14 residues.

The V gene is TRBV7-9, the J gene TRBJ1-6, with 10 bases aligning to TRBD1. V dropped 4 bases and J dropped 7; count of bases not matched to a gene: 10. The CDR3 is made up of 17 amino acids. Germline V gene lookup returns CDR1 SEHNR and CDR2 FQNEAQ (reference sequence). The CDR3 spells CASSSKPGQGTNSPLHF. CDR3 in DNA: TGTGCCAGCAGCTCAAAGCCGGGACAGGGGACAAATTCACCCCTCCACTTT.

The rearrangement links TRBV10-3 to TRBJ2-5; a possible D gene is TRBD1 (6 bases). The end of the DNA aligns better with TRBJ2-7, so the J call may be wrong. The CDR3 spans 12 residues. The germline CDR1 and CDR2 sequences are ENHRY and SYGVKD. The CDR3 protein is CAISNRAYEQYF. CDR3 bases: TGTGCCATCAGTAACAGGGCTTACGAGCAGTACTTC.

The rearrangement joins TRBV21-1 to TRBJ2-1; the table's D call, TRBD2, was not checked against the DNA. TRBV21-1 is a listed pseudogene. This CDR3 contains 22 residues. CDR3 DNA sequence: TGTGCCAGCAGCACGACCGGGACAGGGGAAAATAGCGGGAGGGAACTGTACAATGAGCAGTTCTTC. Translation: CASSTTGTGENSGRELYNEQFF.

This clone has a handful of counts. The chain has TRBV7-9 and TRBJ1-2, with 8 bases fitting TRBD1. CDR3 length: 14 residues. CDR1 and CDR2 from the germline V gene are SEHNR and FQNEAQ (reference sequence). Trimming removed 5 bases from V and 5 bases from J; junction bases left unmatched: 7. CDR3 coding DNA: TGTGCCAGCAGCCGTGGACAGGGTTGGTATGGCTACACCTTC. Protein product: CASSRGQGWYGYTF.

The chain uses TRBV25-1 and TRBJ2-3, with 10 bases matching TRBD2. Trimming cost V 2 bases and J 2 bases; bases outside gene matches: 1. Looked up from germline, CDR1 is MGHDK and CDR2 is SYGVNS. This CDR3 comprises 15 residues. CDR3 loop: CASSELAGVTDTQYF. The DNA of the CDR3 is TGTGCCAGCAGTGAACTAGCGGGAGTCACAGATACGCAGTATTTT.

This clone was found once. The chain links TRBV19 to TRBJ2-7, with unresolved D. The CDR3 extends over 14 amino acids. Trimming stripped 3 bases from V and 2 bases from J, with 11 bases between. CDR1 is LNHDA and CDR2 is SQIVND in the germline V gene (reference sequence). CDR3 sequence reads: CASSIPGLAYEQYF. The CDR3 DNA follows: TGTGCCAGTAGTATTCCAGGCCTGGCCTACGAGCAGTACTTC.

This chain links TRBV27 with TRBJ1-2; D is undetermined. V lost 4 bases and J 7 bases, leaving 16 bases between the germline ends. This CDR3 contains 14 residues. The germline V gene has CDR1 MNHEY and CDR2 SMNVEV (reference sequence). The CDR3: CASSSATNAGGYTF. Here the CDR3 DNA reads TGTGCCAGCAGTTCAGCTACGAACGCGGGTGGCTACACCTTC.

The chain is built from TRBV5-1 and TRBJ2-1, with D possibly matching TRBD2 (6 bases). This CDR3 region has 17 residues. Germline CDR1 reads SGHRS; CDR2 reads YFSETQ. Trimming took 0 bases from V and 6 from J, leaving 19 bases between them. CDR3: CASSLEYRTGAGNEQFF. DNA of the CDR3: TGCGCCAGCAGCTTGGAGTATAGGACGGGAGCTGGCAATGAGCAGTTCTTC.

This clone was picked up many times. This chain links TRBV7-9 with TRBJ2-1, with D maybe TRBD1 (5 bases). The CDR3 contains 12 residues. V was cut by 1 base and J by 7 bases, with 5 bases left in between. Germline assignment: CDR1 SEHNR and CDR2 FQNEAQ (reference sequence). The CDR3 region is CASSLEGNEQFF. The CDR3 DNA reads TGTGCCAGCAGCTTAGAGGGGAATGAGCAGTTCTTC.

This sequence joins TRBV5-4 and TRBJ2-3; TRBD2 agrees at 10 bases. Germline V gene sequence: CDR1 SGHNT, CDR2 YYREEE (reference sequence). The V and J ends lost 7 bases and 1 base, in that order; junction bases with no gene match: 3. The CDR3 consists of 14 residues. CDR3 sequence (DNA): TGTGCCAGCGCCGGGACTAGCGGCACAGATACGCAGTATTTT. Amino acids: CASAGTSGTDTQYF. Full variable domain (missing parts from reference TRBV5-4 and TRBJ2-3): ETGVTQSPTHLIKTRGQQVTLRCSSQSGHNTVSWYQQALGQGPQFIFQYYREEENGRGNFPPRFSGLQFPNYSSELNVNALELDDSALYLCASAGTSGTDTQYFGPGTRLTVL.

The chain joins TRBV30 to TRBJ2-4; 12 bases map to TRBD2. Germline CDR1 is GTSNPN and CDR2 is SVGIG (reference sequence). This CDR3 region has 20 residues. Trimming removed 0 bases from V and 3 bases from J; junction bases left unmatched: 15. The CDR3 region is CAWSVRASGRASVDKNIQYF. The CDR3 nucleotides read TGTGCCTGGAGTGTAAGGGCTAGCGGGAGGGCCTCGGTAGACAAAAACATTCAGTACTTC.

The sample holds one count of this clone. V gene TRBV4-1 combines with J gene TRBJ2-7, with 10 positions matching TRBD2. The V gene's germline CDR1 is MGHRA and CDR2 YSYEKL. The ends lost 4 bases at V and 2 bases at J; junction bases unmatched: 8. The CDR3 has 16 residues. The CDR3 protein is CASSPRTSGLTYEQYF. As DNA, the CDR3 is TGCGCCAGCAGCCCCCGGACTAGCGGACTCACCTACGAGCAGTACTTC.

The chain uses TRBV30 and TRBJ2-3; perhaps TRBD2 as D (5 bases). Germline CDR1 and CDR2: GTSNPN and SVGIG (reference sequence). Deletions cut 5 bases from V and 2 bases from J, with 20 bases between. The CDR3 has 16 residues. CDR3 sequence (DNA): TGTGCCTGGGCCGGGCGGCACGGAGGAACCACAGATACGCAGTATTTT. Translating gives CAWAGRHGGTTDTQYF.

The CDR3 bases are TGTGCCAGCAGCCCTGGTACAGGGACGGGGCAGCCCCAGCATTTT. Translation gives CASSPGTGTGQPQHF. The chain carries TRBV7-2 and TRBJ1-5; D is perhaps TRBD1 (6 bases). V shed 5 bases and J shed 7 bases, with 18 bases lying between them. CDR1 SGHTA and CDR2 FQGNSA come from the germline V gene. The CDR3 length is 15 residues.

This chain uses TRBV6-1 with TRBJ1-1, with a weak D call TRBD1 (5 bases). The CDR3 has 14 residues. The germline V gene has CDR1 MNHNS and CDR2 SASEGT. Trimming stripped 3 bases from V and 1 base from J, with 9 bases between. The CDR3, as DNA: TGTGCCAGCAGTGATTTTCAGGGGAACACTGAAGCTTTCTTT. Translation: CASSDFQGNTEAFF.

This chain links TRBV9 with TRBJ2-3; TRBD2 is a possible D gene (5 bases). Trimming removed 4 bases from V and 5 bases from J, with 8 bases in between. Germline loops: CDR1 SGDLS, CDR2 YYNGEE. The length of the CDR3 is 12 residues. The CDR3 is CASSFSGDTQYF. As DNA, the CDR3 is TGTGCCAGCAGCTTCAGCGGAGATACGCAGTATTTT. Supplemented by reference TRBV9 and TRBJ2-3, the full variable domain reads DSGVTQTPKHLITATGQRVTLRCSPRSGDLSVYWYQQSLDQGLQFLIQYYNGEERAKGNILERFSAQQFPDLHSELNLSSLELGDSALYFCASSFSGDTQYFGPGTRLTVL.